The 32 T cell receptor beta chains given below trace back to one sample, sequenced in a study of blood T cell repertoires in COVID-19. This table comes from immunoSEQ multiplex PCR, and its TCRdb copy is limited to in-frame clones, with some not included. The sample has around 100,000 clones, more than 80% seen once; the top ten hold less than 6%. The source material was peripheral blood. The receptors were gathered from a man older than 75 with COVID-19, enrolled during active disease.

This clone was picked up one time. The chain is built from TRBV3-1 (or the pseudogene TRBV3-2) and TRBJ2-2; 9 bases fit TRBD2. J lost 6 bases, V lost 7 bases, and 9 bases had no gene match. CDR1 LGHDT and CDR2 YNNKEL come from the germline V gene (reference sequence). The CDR3 consists of 15 residues. CDR3 sequence: CASTIAGVWAGELFF. The CDR3, as DNA: TGTGCCAGCACTATAGCGGGAGTTTGGGCCGGGGAGCTGTTTTTT.

This clone has more than one count but fewer than ten. The rearrangement links TRBV27 to TRBJ1-2; D gene unclear. The germline CDR1 and CDR2 sequences are MNHEY and SMNVEV (reference sequence). V was clipped by 5 bases and J by 7 bases, with 20 bases between them. The CDR3 is 15 amino acids. The DNA of the CDR3 is TGTGCCAGCAGTAGACAATCCGGCGGGGTTAGTGGCTACACCTTC. Its translation: CASSRQSGGVSGYTF.

The chain is built from TRBV3-1 (or the pseudogene TRBV3-2) and TRBJ1-1; D unresolved. CDR1 and CDR2 (germline): LGHDT, YNNKEL (reference sequence). V lost 5 bases, J lost 3 bases, and 10 bases lay in between. The CDR3 contains 13 residues. DNA of the CDR3: TGTGCCAGCAGCACTACCCTCGACACTGAAGCTTTCTTT. Translating gives CASSTTLDTEAFF.

The CDR3, as DNA: TGTGCCAGCAGCGATTTCGGAGGCCAGGCAACTGAAGCTTTCTTT. Protein: CASSDFGGQATEAFF. The chain couples TRBV21-1 to TRBJ1-1. TRBV21-1 is an annotated pseudogene. The CDR3 sequence is 15 residues long.

The V call is TRBV27, the J call TRBJ1-6; D unresolved. V was shortened by 4 bases and J by 3 bases, with 13 bases between the two germline ends. This CDR3 is built from 16 residues. Germline CDR1 and CDR2: MNHEY and SMNVEV (reference sequence). CDR3 in amino acids: CASSSLTGGYNSPLHF. CDR3 in DNA: TGTGCCAGCAGTTCCCTTACCGGAGGCTATAATTCACCCCTCCACTTT.

The chain recombines TRBV5-5 with TRBJ1-4; 7 positions match TRBD1. This CDR3 has 15 residues. Germline CDR1 reads SGHKS; CDR2 reads YYEKEE (reference sequence). The ends lost 2 bases at V and 4 bases at J; junction bases unmatched: 5. This CDR3 reads CASSFPRDSNEKLFF. CDR3 nucleotide sequence: TGTGCCAGCAGCTTCCCGCGGGACAGTAATGAAAAACTGTTTTTT.

This clone was detected once. V gene TRBV27 combines with J gene TRBJ2-7; a weak D match, TRBD1 (6 bases). V was pared by 0 bases and J by 2 bases, with 11 bases between. This CDR3 spans 15 amino acids. From germline, CDR1 is MNHEY and CDR2 SMNVEV (reference sequence). CDR3 protein: CASSLSWTETYEQYF. The CDR3 bases are TGTGCCAGCAGTTTATCTTGGACAGAGACCTACGAGCAGTACTTC.

This clone was recorded many times. This chain connects TRBV4-3 to TRBJ2-7, with 9 bases lining up with TRBD1. Germline V gives CDR1 LGHNA, CDR2 YSLEER. The junction had 4 bases not matched to a gene; V was cut back by 4 bases and J by 0 bases. CDR3 size: 15 residues. The CDR3 protein is CASSLGTGNSYEQYF. CDR3 sequence (DNA): TGCGCCAGCAGCCTTGGGACAGGGAACTCCTACGAGCAGTACTTC.

CDR3 bases: TGTGCCAGCAGCCGAGACATGCGCGGGGAAAAACTGTTTTTT. This sequence encodes CASSRDMRGEKLFF. The chain couples TRBV9 to TRBJ1-4; D gene uncertain. This CDR3 spans 14 amino acids. V lost 4 bases and J lost 8, with 15 bases in between. The V gene's germline CDR1 is SGDLS and CDR2 YYNGEE.

The gene calls are TRBV6-2 or TRBV6-3 and TRBJ2-1; D is unresolved. Germline V CDR1 and CDR2: MNHEY, SVGEGT. V lost 5 bases and J lost 7, with 15 bases in between. This CDR3 has 14 residues. The DNA for the CDR3 is TGTGCCAGCAGTCTAGACTCGCCCCGGAATGAGCAGTTCTTC. This translates into CASSLDSPRNEQFF.

With respect to this clone: This same CDR3 is encoded by further DNA sequences in the sample. The chain has TRBV4-2 and TRBJ2-3; a weak D match, TRBD2 (6 bases). Germline lookup yields CDR1 LGHNA and CDR2 YNFKEQ. V was cut by 3 bases and J by 5 bases, with 12 bases left in between. CDR3 size: 14 residues. CDR3: CASSHSRGLDTQYF. The CDR3, as DNA: TGTGCCAGCAGCCATTCGCGGGGATTAGATACGCAGTATTTT.

The V and J genes are TRBV3-1 (or the pseudogene TRBV3-2) and TRBJ2-1, with TRBD1 identical over 9 bases. The CDR3 has 16 amino acids. Germline V CDR1 and CDR2: LGHDT, YNNKEL (reference sequence). V was clipped by 4 bases and J by 7 bases; unmatched bases: 11. In nucleotides, the CDR3 is TGTGCCAGCAGCCTTTCAGGGGGACAGGGACTGAATGAGCAGTTCTTC. Amino acid sequence: CASSLSGGQGLNEQFF.

This clone has just one count. The V call is TRBV3-1 (or the pseudogene TRBV3-2), the J call TRBJ2-7, with 8 bases identical to TRBD2. The CDR3 sequence is 15 residues long. In germline, CDR1 is LGHDT, CDR2 YNNKEL (reference sequence). Germline trimming cut 1 base from V and 3 bases from J; bases unmatched to any gene: 5. In nucleotides, the CDR3 is TGTGCCAGCAGCCAAGCTTGGGGACTAGTCTACGAGCAGTACTTC. It codes for CASSQAWGLVYEQYF.

This chain connects TRBV10-3 to TRBJ2-7; the match to TRBD1 covers 10 bases. The CDR3 is 17 amino acids. Germline V CDR1 and CDR2: ENHRY, SYGVKD. V gave up 2 bases and J gave up 6 bases; unmatched junction bases: 13. CDR3 coding DNA: TGTGCCATCAGTGAGCGGGGGATGACAGGGGGCCACAGCGAGCAGTACTTC. Its protein is CAISERGMTGGHSEQYF.

The chain is built from TRBV19 and TRBJ2-3; 10 bases agree with TRBD2. CDR1 and CDR2 from the germline V gene are LNHDA and SQIVND (reference sequence). The CDR3 is 16 amino acids. The trim removed 4 bases at V and 2 bases at J, leaving 6 bases unmatched. CDR3 bases: TGTGCCAGTAGTAATCTAGCGGGAGCTCACACAGATACGCAGTATTTT. This translates into CASSNLAGAHTDTQYF.

The V call is TRBV5-1, the J call TRBJ2-3, with 12 bases identical to TRBD2. CDR1 and CDR2 from the germline V gene are SGHRS and YFSETQ. This CDR3 is built from 16 residues. Losses at the gene ends were 5 bases for V and 1 base for J; bases not matched to a gene: 5. The DNA of the CDR3 is TGCGCCAGCAGTTCCCGACTAGCGGGGGGCACAGATACGCAGTATTTT. Amino acid sequence: CASSSRLAGGTDTQYF.

This chain uses TRBV29-1 with TRBJ1-2; D might be TRBD1 (5 bases). Germline CDR1 reads SQVTM; CDR2 reads ANQGSEA. The CDR3 loop spans 12 amino acids. The V and J ends lost 7 bases and 1 base respectively, with 10 bases between them. CDR3: CSARQNNYGYTF. CDR3 bases: TGCAGCGCTAGACAGAATAACTATGGCTACACCTTC.

The genes are TRBV3-1 (or the pseudogene TRBV3-2) and TRBJ2-2; D is undetermined. The CDR3 runs to 14 residues. In germline, CDR1 is LGHDT, CDR2 YNNKEL (reference sequence). The germline V and J ends were trimmed by 1 base and 4 bases, with 7 bases remaining between them. In DNA, the CDR3 is TGTGCCAGCAGCCAAGTCCCCGGCACCGGGGAGCTGTTTTTT. Its protein is CASSQVPGTGELFF.

The gene calls are TRBV6-2 or TRBV6-3 and TRBJ1-2; perhaps TRBD1 as D (5 bases). This CDR3 is 15 amino acids long. Per the germline V gene, CDR1 is MNHEY and CDR2 is SVGEGT. Trimming cost V 5 bases and J 0 bases, with 13 bases left between them. The CDR3 here is CASSPPATANYGYTF. The CDR3 DNA reads as TGTGCCAGCAGTCCCCCAGCGACAGCTAACTATGGCTACACCTTC.

This clone occurred a few times. The genes are TRBV3-1 (or the pseudogene TRBV3-2) and TRBJ1-2, with D possibly matching TRBD1 (6 bases). V dropped 5 bases and J dropped 7 bases, with 17 bases sitting between them. This CDR3 region has 14 residues. Germline assignment: CDR1 LGHDT and CDR2 YNNKEL (reference sequence). The CDR3, as DNA: TGTGCCAGCAGCTTTCAGGGGAATCCCTCTGGCTACACCTTC. Translation: CASSFQGNPSGYTF.

The V and J genes are TRBV6-5 and TRBJ2-2; D gene ambiguous. The CDR3 has 12 residues. Between the trimmed V and J ends, which lost 5 bases and 3 bases, there was a span of 4 bases. Germline V gene sequence: CDR1 MNHEY, CDR2 SVGAGI. The CDR3 here is CASSRDTGELFF. CDR3 nucleotide sequence: TGTGCCAGCAGTCGGGACACCGGGGAGCTGTTTTTT.

The chain carries TRBV7-6 and TRBJ2-7, with 9 bases aligning to TRBD1. With V trimmed by 5 bases and J by 4 bases, 6 bases remained unmatched. Germline CDR1 is SGHVS and CDR2 is FNYEAQ. The CDR3 loop spans 14 amino acids. This CDR3 is CASSRSGTGYEQYF. The DNA for the CDR3 is TGTGCCAGCAGCCGATCAGGGACAGGGTACGAGCAGTACTTC.

This chain joins TRBV6-5 and TRBJ1-2; 7 nucleotides agree with TRBD1. This CDR3 has 12 amino acids. J lost 6 bases, V lost 8 bases, and 6 bases had no gene match. The V gene's germline CDR1 is MNHEY and CDR2 SVGAGI. The CDR3, as DNA: TGTGCCAGCCCTGACAGGGTTGATGGCTACACCTTC. It specifies CASPDRVDGYTF.

This chain links TRBV4-2 with TRBJ1-2, with TRBD1 identical over 7 bases. The germline V gene encodes CDR1 LGHNA and CDR2 YNFKEQ. J was trimmed by 4 bases and V by 0 bases; bases with no gene match: 8. CDR3 length: 16 residues. The CDR3 spells CASSQEDREFSYGYTF. CDR3 bases: TGTGCCAGCAGCCAAGAAGACAGGGAGTTTAGCTATGGCTACACCTTC.

The rearrangement uses TRBV5-1 and TRBJ1-2; D unresolved. CDR1 and CDR2 (germline): SGHRS, YFSETQ. The CDR3 is 15 residues long. V was trimmed by 0 bases and J by 4 bases, leaving 13 bases between them. The CDR3: CASSLDFAAVYGYTF. The CDR3 DNA reads TGCGCCAGCAGCTTGGATTTTGCGGCAGTCTATGGCTACACCTTC.

V usage is TRBV6-5 and J usage is TRBJ2-3; 13 nucleotides match TRBD2. The V and J ends lost 5 bases and 4 bases, in that order; junction bases with no gene match: 3. Germline V lookup: CDR1 MNHEY, CDR2 SVGAGI. The CDR3 extends over 15 amino acids. This CDR3 is CASSTLAGGPDTQYF. DNA of the CDR3: TGTGCCAGCAGTACACTAGCGGGAGGGCCAGATACGCAGTATTTT.

The rearrangement links TRBV13 to TRBJ2-5, with 8 bases matching TRBD2. Germline loops: CDR1 PRHDT, CDR2 FYEKMQ (reference sequence). This CDR3 comprises 14 residues. V dropped 5 bases and J dropped 5; count of bases not matched to a gene: 7. The CDR3 sequence: CASSRGTRVETQYF. CDR3 DNA sequence: TGTGCCAGCAGCAGAGGGACTAGGGTGGAGACCCAGTACTTC.

About this clone: A much larger clone differs from this one at a single base, so this may be a read error. Other DNA sequences from this sample encode an identical CDR3 as well. The genes are TRBV28 and TRBJ2-7, with D possibly matching TRBD1 (6 bases). The germline CDR1 and CDR2 sequences are MDHEN and SYDVKM. The CDR3 is 12 residues long. Trimming took off 4 bases at V and 5 bases at J, with 9 bases between the two ends. As DNA, the CDR3 is TGTGCCAGCAGTTCACAGGGAAACGAGCAGTACTTC. It is translated as CASSSQGNEQYF.

The rearrangement links TRBV2 to TRBJ2-1, with 9 bases that match TRBD1. The V gene end was trimmed by 11 bases and the J gene end by 4 bases; junction bases not matched to a gene: 3. CDR1 and CDR2 from the germline V gene are SNHLY and FYNNEI. The CDR3 covers 12 residues. CDR3 residues: CAGGQGYNEQFF. For the CDR3, the DNA is TGTGCCGGTGGACAGGGGTACAATGAGCAGTTCTTC.

This chain uses TRBV19 with TRBJ1-3, with D possibly matching TRBD1 (6 bases). The ends were cut back, 9 bases at V and 8 bases at J, with 14 bases in the middle. CDR1 is LNHDA, CDR2 SQIVND, per germline (reference sequence). This CDR3 spans 12 amino acids. For the CDR3, the DNA is TGTGCCAGCGGGGACACCCGGGACACCATATATTTT. It is translated as CASGDTRDTIYF. The full variable domain, with the rest looked up from reference TRBV19 and TRBJ1-3, is DGGITQSPKYLFRKEGQNVTLSCEQNLNHDAMYWYRQDPGQGLRLIYYSQIVNDFQKGDIAEGYSVSREKKESFPLTVTSAQKNPTAFYLCASGDTRDTIYFGEGSWLTVV.

The V gene is TRBV30, the J gene TRBJ1-6, with a possible D match to TRBD1 (5 bases). The V gene's germline CDR1 is GTSNPN and CDR2 SVGIG (reference sequence). The CDR3 has 14 amino acids. The ends were cut back, 5 bases at V and 7 bases at J, with 15 bases in the middle. CDR3 residues: CAWGQGRSNSPLHF. CDR3 in DNA: TGTGCCTGGGGTCAGGGAAGGTCGAATTCACCCCTCCACTTT. The variable domain in full, completed from reference TRBV30 and TRBJ1-6, reads SQTIHQWPATLVQPVGSPLSLECTVEGTSNPNLYWYRQAAGRGLQLLFYSVGIGQISSEVPQNLSASRPQDRQFILSSKKLLLSDSGFYLCAWGQGRSNSPLHFGNGTRLTVT.

The chain employs TRBV6-1 and TRBJ1-2; D possibly corresponds to TRBD1 (5 bases). The germline V and J ends were trimmed by 2 bases and 0 bases, with 13 bases remaining between them. CDR3 length equals 16 residues. Germline V CDR1 and CDR2: MNHNS, SASEGT. This CDR3 is CASSELGVSANYGYTF. CDR3 in DNA: TGTGCCAGCAGTGAACTAGGGGTTTCAGCTAACTATGGCTACACCTTC.